This T cell receptor beta chain comes out of a study of T cell repertoires in aging, cancer and after chemotherapy. Points on this clonotype: The antigen remains unidentified.

Overall study results and limits: The repertoire data cannot show anything about immunological memory following chemotherapy. In each cancer cohort, median generation probability increased across chemotherapy, suggesting thymic output rebounded.

V lost 3 bases, J lost 0 bases, and 1 base stayed unmatched. The germline V gene has CDR1 SGHRS and CDR2 YFSETQ. The length of the CDR3 is 14 residues. Amplification of TCR beta used genomic DNA extracted from peripheral blood. Rearranged V-D-J TRB sequences were amplified with a mixed TRB-A/B primer pool. Each CDR3 protein is one row after TCRdb ran MiXCR on the multiplex PCR reads. The data contain about 6,600 distinct CDR3 sequences, about 29% of them singletons. Sequences were obtained from blood. The clonotype originates from a human donor with a blood cancer. The donor label of this sample is uncertain. This sequence joins TRBV5-1 and TRBJ2-7; 9 bases line up with TRBD1. The CDR3 coding sequence is TGCGCCAGCAGCTGGGACAGGGCCTCCTACGAGCAGTACTTC. Amino acids: CASSWDRASYEQYF.